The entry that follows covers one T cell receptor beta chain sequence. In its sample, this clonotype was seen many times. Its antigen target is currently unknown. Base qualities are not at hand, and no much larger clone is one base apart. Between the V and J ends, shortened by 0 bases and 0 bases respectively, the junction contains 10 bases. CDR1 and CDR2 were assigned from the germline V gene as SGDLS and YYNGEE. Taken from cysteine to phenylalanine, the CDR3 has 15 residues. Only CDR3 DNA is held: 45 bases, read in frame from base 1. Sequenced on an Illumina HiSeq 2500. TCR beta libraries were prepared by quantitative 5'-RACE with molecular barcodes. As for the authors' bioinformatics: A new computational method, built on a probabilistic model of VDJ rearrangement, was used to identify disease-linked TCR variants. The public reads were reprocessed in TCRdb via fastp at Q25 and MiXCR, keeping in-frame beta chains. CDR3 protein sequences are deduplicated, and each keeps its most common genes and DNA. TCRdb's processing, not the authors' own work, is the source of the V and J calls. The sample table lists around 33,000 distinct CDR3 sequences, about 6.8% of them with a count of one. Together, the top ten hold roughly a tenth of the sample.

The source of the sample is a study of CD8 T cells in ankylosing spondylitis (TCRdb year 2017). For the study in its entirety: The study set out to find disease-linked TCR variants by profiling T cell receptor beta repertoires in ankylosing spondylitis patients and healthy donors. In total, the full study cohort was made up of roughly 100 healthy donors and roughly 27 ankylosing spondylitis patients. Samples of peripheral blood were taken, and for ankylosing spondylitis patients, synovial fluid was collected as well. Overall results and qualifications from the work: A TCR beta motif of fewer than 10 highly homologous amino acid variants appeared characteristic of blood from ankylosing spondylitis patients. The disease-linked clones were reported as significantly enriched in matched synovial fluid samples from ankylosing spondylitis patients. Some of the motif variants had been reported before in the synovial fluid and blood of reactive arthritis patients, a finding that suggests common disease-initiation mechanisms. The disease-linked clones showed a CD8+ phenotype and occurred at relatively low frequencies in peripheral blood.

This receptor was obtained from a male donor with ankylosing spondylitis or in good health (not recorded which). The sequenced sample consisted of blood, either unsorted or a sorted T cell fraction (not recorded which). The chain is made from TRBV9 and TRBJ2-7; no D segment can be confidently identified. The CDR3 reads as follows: CASSVDHGSSYEQYF. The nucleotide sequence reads TGTGCCAGCAGCGTAGACCATGGAAGCTCCTACGAGCAGTACTTC.